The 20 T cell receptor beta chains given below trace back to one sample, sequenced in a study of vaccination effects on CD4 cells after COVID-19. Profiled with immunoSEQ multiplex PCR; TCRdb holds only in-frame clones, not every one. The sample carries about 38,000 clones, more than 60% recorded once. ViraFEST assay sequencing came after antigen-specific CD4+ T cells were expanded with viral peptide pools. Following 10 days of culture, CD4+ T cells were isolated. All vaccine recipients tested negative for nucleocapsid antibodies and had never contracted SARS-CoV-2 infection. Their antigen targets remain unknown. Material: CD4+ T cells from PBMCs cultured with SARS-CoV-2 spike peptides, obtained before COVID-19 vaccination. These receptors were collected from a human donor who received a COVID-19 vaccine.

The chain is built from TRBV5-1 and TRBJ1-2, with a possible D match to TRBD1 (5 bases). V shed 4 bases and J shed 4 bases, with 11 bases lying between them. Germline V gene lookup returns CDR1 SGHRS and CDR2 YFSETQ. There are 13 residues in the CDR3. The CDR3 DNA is TGCGCCAGCAGCGCTACCGGGACCTATGGCTACACCTTC. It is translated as CASSATGTYGYTF.

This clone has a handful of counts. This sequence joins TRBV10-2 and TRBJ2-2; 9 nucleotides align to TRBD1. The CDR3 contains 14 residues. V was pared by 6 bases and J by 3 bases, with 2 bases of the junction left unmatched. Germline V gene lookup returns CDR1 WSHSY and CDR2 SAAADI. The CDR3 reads CASRRDRDTGELFF. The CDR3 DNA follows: TGCGCCAGCAGAAGGGACAGGGACACCGGGGAGCTGTTTTTT.

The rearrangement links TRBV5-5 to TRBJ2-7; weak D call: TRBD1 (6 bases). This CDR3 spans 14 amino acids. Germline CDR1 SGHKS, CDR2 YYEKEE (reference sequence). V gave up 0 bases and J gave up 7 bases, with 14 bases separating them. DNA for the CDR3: TGTGCCAGCAGCTTGGGGCAGGGGAAGGTGGAGCAGTACTTC. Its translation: CASSLGQGKVEQYF.

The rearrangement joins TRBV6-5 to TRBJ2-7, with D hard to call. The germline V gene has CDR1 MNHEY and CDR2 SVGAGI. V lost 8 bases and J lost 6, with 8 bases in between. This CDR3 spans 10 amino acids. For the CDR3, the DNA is TGTGCCAGCGGGTTCTCCGAGCAGTACTTC. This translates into CASGFSEQYF.

CDR3 protein: CASSLHPDSLNTEAFF. CDR3 coding DNA: TGCGCCAGCAGCTTGCACCCGGACAGCTTGAACACTGAAGCTTTCTTT. V usage is TRBV5-1 and J usage is TRBJ1-1; D might be TRBD1 (6 bases). This CDR3 contains 16 residues. V lost 1 base, J lost 0 bases, and 13 bases lay in between. CDR1 SGHRS and CDR2 YFSETQ come from the germline V gene.

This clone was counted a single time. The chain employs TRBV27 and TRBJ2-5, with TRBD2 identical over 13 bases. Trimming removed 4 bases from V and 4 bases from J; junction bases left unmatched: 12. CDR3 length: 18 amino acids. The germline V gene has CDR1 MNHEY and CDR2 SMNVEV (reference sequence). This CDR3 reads CASSSLLGTSGMIETQYF. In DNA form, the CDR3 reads TGTGCCAGCAGTTCACTCCTCGGGACTAGCGGGATGATAGAGACCCAGTACTTC.

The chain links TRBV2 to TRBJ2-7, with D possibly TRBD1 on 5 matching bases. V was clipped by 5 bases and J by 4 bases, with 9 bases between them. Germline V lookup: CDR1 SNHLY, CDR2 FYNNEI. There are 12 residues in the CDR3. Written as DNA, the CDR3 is TGTGCCAGCAGTAGCCAGGGTTACGAGCAGTACTTC. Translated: CASSSQGYEQYF.

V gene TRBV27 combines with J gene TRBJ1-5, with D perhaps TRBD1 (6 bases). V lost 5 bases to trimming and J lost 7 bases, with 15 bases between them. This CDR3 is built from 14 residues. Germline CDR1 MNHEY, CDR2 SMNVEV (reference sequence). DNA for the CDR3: TGTGCCAGCAGTCCAAGGACAGCGAGGCAGCCCCAGCATTTT. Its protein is CASSPRTARQPQHF.

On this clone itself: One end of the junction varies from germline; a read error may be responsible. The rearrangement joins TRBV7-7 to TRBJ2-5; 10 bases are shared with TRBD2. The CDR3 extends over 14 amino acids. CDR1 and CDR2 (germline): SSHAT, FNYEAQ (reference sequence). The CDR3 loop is CASRPSGSQETQYF. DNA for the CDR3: TGTGCTAGCAGACCTAGCGGGAGTCAAGAGACCCAGTACTTC.

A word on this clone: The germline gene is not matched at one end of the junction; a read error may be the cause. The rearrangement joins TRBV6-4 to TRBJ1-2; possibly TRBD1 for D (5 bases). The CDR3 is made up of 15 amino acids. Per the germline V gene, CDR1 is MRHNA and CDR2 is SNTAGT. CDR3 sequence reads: CASSNSRGEGYGYTF. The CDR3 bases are TGTGCCAGCAGTAACTCCCGGGGGGAGGGGTATGGCTACACCTTC.

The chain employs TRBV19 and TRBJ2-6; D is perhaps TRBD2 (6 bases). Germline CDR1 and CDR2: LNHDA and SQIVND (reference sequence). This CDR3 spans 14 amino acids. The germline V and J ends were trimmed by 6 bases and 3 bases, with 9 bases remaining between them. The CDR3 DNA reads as TGTGCCAGTAGGAAGGGAGGTGGGGCCAACGTCCTGACTTTC. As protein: CASRKGGGANVLTF.

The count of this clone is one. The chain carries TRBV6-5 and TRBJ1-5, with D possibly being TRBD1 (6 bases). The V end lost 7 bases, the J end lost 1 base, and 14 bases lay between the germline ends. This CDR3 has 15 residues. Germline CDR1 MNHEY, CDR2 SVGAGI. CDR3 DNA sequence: TGTGCCAGCATACTAGAGACAGGCAGCAATCAGCCCCAGCATTTT. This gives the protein CASILETGSNQPQHF.

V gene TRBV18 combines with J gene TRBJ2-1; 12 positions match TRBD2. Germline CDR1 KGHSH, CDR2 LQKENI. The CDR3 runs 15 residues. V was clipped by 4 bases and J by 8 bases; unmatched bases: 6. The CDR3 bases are TGTGCCAGCTCACTTTCTAGCGGGGGGGCCGATGAGCAGTTCTTC. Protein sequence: CASSLSSGGADEQFF.

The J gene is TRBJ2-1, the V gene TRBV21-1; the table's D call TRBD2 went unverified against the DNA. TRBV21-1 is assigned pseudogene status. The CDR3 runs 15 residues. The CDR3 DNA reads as TGTGCCAGCAGCAAGGGGCTAGCGGGAGCCAATGAGCAGTTCTTC. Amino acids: CASSKGLAGANEQFF.

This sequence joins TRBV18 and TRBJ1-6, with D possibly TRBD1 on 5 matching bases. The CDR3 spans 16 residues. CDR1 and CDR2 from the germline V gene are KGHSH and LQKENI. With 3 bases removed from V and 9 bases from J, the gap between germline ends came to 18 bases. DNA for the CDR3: TGTGCCAGCTCACCCCAAGGACTGGGGGTTCTTTCACCCCTCCACTTT. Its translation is CASSPQGLGVLSPLHF.

This CDR3 reads CAWRAAGREYQPQHF. The CDR3, as DNA: TGTGCCTGGAGGGCCGCGGGCAGGGAATATCAGCCCCAGCATTTT. The chain carries TRBV30 and TRBJ1-5; possible D gene TRBD1, 5 bases. This CDR3 has 15 amino acids. The ends were cut back, 3 bases at V and 5 bases at J, with 17 bases in the middle. CDR1 and CDR2 (germline): GTSNPN, SVGIG (reference sequence).

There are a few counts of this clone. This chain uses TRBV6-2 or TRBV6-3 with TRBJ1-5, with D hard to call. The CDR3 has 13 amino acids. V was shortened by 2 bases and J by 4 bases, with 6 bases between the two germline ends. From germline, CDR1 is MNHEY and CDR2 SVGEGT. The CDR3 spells CASSYRTNQPQHF. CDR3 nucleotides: TGTGCCAGCAGTTACCGCACGAATCAGCCCCAGCATTTT.

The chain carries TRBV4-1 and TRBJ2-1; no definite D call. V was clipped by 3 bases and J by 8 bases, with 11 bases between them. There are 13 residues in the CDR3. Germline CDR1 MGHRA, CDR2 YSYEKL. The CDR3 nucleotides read TGCGCCAGCAGCCAGGCTCCGAACCATGAGCAGTTCTTC. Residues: CASSQAPNHEQFF.

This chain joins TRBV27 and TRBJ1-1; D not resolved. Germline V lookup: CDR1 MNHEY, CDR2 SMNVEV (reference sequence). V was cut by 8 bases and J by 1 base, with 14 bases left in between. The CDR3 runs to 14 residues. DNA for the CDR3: TGTGCCAGCTCAGTGAGGGATACGAACACTGAAGCTTTCTTT. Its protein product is CASSVRDTNTEAFF.

The CDR3 bases are TGTGCCACCAGCAGATGGGACAGGCTCTATAGCAATCAGCCCCAGCATTTT. Translating gives CATSRWDRLYSNQPQHF. V and J are TRBV15 and TRBJ1-5, with TRBD1 matching 8 bases. The germline V gene encodes CDR1 LNHNV and CDR2 YYDKDF (reference sequence). The V segment lost 2 bases and the J segment 0 bases; nucleotides outside the gene matches: 6. This CDR3 comprises 17 residues.